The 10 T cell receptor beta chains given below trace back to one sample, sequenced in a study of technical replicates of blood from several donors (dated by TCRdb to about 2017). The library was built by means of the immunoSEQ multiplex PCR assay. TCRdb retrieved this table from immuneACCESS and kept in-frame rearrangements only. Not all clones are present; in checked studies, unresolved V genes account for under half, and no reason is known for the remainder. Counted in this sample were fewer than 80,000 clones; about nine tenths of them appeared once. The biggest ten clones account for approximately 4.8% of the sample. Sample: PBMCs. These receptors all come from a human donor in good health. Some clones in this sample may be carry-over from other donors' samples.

The CDR3, as DNA: TGTGCCAGCAGGGGAGGAGAGCGGGGCTACACCTTC. Encoded protein: CASRGGERGYTF. The V gene is TRBV2, the J gene TRBJ1-2, with D uncertain. V lost 6 bases and J 8 bases, leaving 13 bases between the germline ends. The CDR3 extends over 12 amino acids. Germline CDR1 and CDR2: SNHLY and FYNNEI.

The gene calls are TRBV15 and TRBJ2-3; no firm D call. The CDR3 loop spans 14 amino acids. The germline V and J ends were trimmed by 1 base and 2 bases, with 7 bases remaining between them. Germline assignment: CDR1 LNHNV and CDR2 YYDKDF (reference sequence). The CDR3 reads CATSRVDTTDTQYF. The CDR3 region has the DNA TGTGCCACCAGCAGAGTCGACACCACAGATACGCAGTATTTT. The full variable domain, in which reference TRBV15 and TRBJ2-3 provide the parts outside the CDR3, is DAMVIQNPRYQVTQFGKPVTLSCSQTLNHNVMYWYQQKSSQAPKLLFHYYDKDFNNEADTPDNFQSRRPNTSFCFLDIRSPGLGDTAMYLCATSRVDTTDTQYFGPGTRLTVL.

The CDR3 sequence: CASSLAGGTEAFF. CDR3 nucleotide sequence: TGTGCCAGCAGTTTAGCCGGGGGAACTGAAGCTTTCTTT. The chain has TRBV27 and TRBJ1-1; D might be TRBD1 (5 bases). Germline values: CDR1 MNHEY, CDR2 SMNVEV (reference sequence). This CDR3 is 13 amino acids long. V was trimmed by 2 bases and J by 5 bases, leaving 9 bases between them.

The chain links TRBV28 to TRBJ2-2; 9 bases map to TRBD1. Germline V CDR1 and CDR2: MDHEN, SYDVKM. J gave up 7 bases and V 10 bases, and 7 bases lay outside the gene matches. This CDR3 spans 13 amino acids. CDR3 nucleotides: TGTGCCACCTGGGACAGGGTCCGCGGGGAGCTGTTTTTT. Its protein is CATWDRVRGELFF.

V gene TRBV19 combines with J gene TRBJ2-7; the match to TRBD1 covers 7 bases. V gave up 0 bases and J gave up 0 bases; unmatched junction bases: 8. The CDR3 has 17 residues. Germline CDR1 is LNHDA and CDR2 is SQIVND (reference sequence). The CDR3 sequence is CASSIDTTGTSSYEQYF. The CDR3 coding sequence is TGTGCCAGTAGTATAGACACGACAGGGACAAGCTCCTACGAGCAGTACTTC.

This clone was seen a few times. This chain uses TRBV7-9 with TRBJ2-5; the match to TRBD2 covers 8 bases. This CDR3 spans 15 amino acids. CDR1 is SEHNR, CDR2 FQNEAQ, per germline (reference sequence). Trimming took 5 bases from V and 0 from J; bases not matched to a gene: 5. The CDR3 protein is CASSPSGRYQETQYF. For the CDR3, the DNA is TGTGCCAGCAGCCCTAGCGGGCGGTACCAAGAGACCCAGTACTTC.

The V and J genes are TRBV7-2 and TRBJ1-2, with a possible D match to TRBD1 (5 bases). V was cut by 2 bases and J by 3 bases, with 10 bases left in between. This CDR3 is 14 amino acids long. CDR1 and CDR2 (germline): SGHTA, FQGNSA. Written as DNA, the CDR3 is TGTGCCAGCAGCTTACTTTGGGGGGACTATGGCTACACCTTC. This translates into CASSLLWGDYGYTF.

The CDR3 loop reads CASILAGVVYEQYF. CDR3 DNA sequence: TGTGCCAGCATCCTAGCGGGAGTGGTCTACGAGCAGTACTTC. The V gene is TRBV2, the J gene TRBJ2-7, with TRBD2 identical over 10 bases. The CDR3 loop spans 14 amino acids. The junction had 6 bases not matched to a gene; V was cut back by 7 bases and J by 3 bases. The germline gives CDR1 SNHLY, CDR2 FYNNEI. Full variable domain (outside the CDR3, taken from reference TRBV2 and TRBJ2-7): EPEVTQTPSHQVTQMGQEVILRCVPISNHLYFYWYRQILGQKVEFLVSFYNNEISEKSEIFDDQFSVERPDGSNFTLKIRSTKLEDSAMYFCASILAGVVYEQYFGPGTRLTVT.

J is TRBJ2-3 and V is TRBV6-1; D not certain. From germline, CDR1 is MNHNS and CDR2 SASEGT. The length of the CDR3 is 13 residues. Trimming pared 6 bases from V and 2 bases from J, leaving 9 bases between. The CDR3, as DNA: TGTGCCAGCAGGTTTCTGTACACAGATACGCAGTATTTT. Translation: CASRFLYTDTQYF.

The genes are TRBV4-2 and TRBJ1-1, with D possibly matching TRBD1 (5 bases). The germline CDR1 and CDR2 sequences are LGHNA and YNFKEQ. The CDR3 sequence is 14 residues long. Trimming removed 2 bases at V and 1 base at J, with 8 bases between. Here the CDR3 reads CASSQQGGNTEAFF. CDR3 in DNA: TGTGCCAGCAGCCAACAGGGTGGGAACACTGAAGCTTTCTTT.